The 5 T cell receptor beta chains in this list originate from one sample, sequenced in a study of blood T cell repertoires in COVID-19. The repertoire was sequenced with immunoSEQ multiplex PCR; TCRdb's copy has only in-frame clones and lacks some. The sample records approximately 250,000 clones, approximately 82% being singletons. The material sequenced was PBMCs or T cells enriched from blood (not recorded which). The receptors come from a man aged 35-49 years who had recovered from COVID-19.

The rearrangement links TRBV19 to TRBJ1-5, with TRBD1 matching over 7 bases. J gave up 3 bases and V 4 bases, and 6 bases lay outside the gene matches. Germline CDR1 reads LNHDA; CDR2 reads SQIVND (reference sequence). This CDR3 has 15 amino acids. The CDR3 loop reads CASSTNRGANQPQHF. The CDR3 DNA is TGTGCCAGTAGTACCAACAGGGGAGCCAATCAGCCCCAGCATTTT. Looking up the rest from reference TRBV19 and TRBJ1-5 gives the full variable domain: DGGITQSPKYLFRKEGQNVTLSCEQNLNHDAMYWYRQDPGQGLRLIYYSQIVNDFQKGDIAEGYSVSREKKESFPLTVTSAQKNPTAFYLCASSTNRGANQPQHFGDGTRLSIL.

This clone was observed a single time. J is TRBJ2-3 and V is TRBV7-2, with 8 bases identical to TRBD1. Germline values: CDR1 SGHTA, CDR2 FQGNSA. The CDR3 spans 14 residues. The ends lost 5 bases at V and 1 base at J; junction bases unmatched: 2. CDR3 DNA sequence: TGTGCCAGCAGCCAGGACAGGGGCACAGATACGCAGTATTTT. The encoded protein is CASSQDRGTDTQYF. Together with reference TRBV7-2 and TRBJ2-3, the CDR3 gives the full variable domain: GAGVSQSPSNKVTEKGKDVELRCDPISGHTALYWYRQSLGQGLEFLIYFQGNSAPDKSGLPSDRFSAERTGGSVSTLTIQRTQQEDSAVYLCASSQDRGTDTQYFGPGTRLTVL.

The chain combines TRBV14 with TRBJ2-1, with 7 nucleotides matching TRBD2. There are 17 residues in the CDR3. Germline assignment: CDR1 SGHDN and CDR2 FVKESK. The V gene end was trimmed by 2 bases and the J gene end by 0 bases; junction bases not matched to a gene: 7. CDR3 nucleotides: TGTGCCAGCAGCCAAATGACGGGAGGTCGCTCCTACAATGAGCAGTTCTTC. Translated, it gives CASSQMTGGRSYNEQFF.

The chain combines TRBV5-1 with TRBJ1-2; 10 bases are shared with TRBD1. V lost 0 bases to trimming and J lost 5 bases; unmatched junction nucleotides: 1. Germline values: CDR1 SGHRS, CDR2 YFSETQ. CDR3 size: 14 residues. The CDR3 DNA is TGCGCCAGCAGCTTGGAGGGACAGGGGTATGGCTACACCTTC. This translates into CASSLEGQGYGYTF. Full variable domain (missing parts from reference TRBV5-1 and TRBJ1-2): KAGVTQTPRYLIKTRGQQVTLSCSPISGHRSVSWYQQTPGQGLQFLFEYFSETQRNKGNFPGRFSGRQFSNSRSEMNVSTLELGDSALYLCASSLEGQGYGYTFGSGTRLTVV.

This clone has just a few counts. V gene TRBV28 combines with J gene TRBJ2-2, with D tentatively TRBD1 (7 bases). V lost 2 bases, J lost 7 bases, and 17 bases lay in between. Germline CDR1 reads MDHEN; CDR2 reads SYDVKM. CDR3 size: 16 residues. The CDR3: CASSLIQTGRFGELFF. CDR3 DNA: TGTGCCAGCAGTTTAATCCAGACAGGGAGGTTCGGGGAGCTGTTTTTT.